One and the same sample provided the 6 T cell receptor beta chains below, sequenced in a study of Tregs in tolerant kidney transplant recipients. Related graft donors supplied nonmyeloablative bone marrow transplants, and mixed chimerism was transient. Only in-frame clones appear in the TCRdb table, and some are missing; sequencing was by immunoSEQ multiplex PCR. This table holds approximately 60,000 clones, over 75% found once. Here the sequenced sample was CD4+ T cells from blood (PBMCs), taken 6 months after the transplant. Receptor source: a human patient who received a combined kidney and bone marrow transplant. Some T cells may be graft donor cells.

The rearrangement uses TRBV9 and TRBJ2-5; TRBD2 aligns across 13 bases. The DNA matches TRBJ2-7 better at its end, which makes the J call doubtful. The CDR3 contains 15 residues. Germline V gives CDR1 SGDLS, CDR2 YYNGEE. CDR3 sequence reads: CASSPLAGGPYEQYF. The CDR3, as DNA: TGTGCCAGCAGCCCACTAGCGGGAGGGCCCTACGAGCAGTACTTC.

J is TRBJ1-2 and V is TRBV27; 10 positions match TRBD1. CDR3 size: 14 residues. CDR1 is MNHEY, CDR2 SMNVEV, per germline (reference sequence). V gave up 2 bases and J gave up 7 bases; unmatched junction bases: 4. The CDR3 reads CASSLRDRGSGYTF. As DNA, the CDR3 is TGTGCCAGCAGTTTAAGGGACAGGGGTAGTGGCTACACCTTC.

This clone was detected once. V is TRBV7-2 and J is TRBJ2-3; the D gene is possibly TRBD2 (7 bases). Germline lookup yields CDR1 SGHTA and CDR2 FQGNSA. The V and J ends lost 1 base and 13 bases respectively, with 18 bases between them. The CDR3 spans 14 residues. The DNA of the CDR3 is TGTGCCAGCAGCTTAGAGTTGGTGGGGGGGCCTAAGTATTTT. This gives the protein CASSLELVGGPKYF. Combining the CDR3 with reference TRBV7-2 and TRBJ2-3 gives the whole variable domain GAGVSQSPSNKVTEKGKDVELRCDPISGHTALYWYRQSLGQGLEFLIYFQGNSAPDKSGLPSDRFSAERTGGSVSTLTIQRTQQEDSAVYLCASSLELVGGPKYFGPGTRLTVL.

This clone was detected a few times. The chain uses TRBV7-9 and TRBJ1-4; possible D gene TRBD1, 5 bases. The length of the CDR3 is 14 residues. Germline V gene sequence: CDR1 SEHNR, CDR2 FQNEAQ (reference sequence). Trimming removed 3 bases at V and 4 bases at J, with 9 bases between. CDR3 sequence (DNA): TGTGCCAGCAGCTTGCGGGGGGATAATGAAAAACTGTTTTTT. Translated, it gives CASSLRGDNEKLFF.

The chain joins TRBV18 to TRBJ2-5; TRBD2 matches 7 bases. The end of the DNA aligns better with TRBJ2-7, so the J call may be wrong. Germline CDR1 reads KGHSH; CDR2 reads LQKENI. This CDR3 contains 15 residues. DNA of the CDR3: TGTGCCAGCTCACCTGCGGGGACTAAGGGCCACGAGCAGTACTTC. Translation: CASSPAGTKGHEQYF.

This chain joins TRBV18 and TRBJ1-1, with D maybe TRBD1 (5 bases). Germline lookup yields CDR1 KGHSH and CDR2 LQKENI. This CDR3 is 14 amino acids long. V lost 0 bases, J lost 2 bases, and 7 bases lay in between. CDR3 in DNA: TGTGCCAGCTCACCACCGACAGCTAACACTGAAGCTTTCTTT. Amino acid sequence: CASSPPTANTEAFF. Drawing the rest from reference TRBV18 and TRBJ1-1, the complete variable domain is NAGVMQNPRHLVRRRGQEARLRCSPMKGHSHVYWYRQLPEEGLKFMVYLQKENIIDESGMPKERFSAEFPKEGPSILRIQQVVRGDSAAYFCASSPPTANTEAFFGQGTRLTVV.